This entry describes one T cell receptor (beta chain). Germline values: CDR1 SGHAT, CDR2 FQNNGV. Trimming at V came to 5 bases and at J to 5 bases, leaving 10 bases not matched to a gene. The CDR3 loop spans 16 amino acids. This sample is part of a study of blood T cell repertoires in COVID-19. Study background: The United States, Italy and Spain provided the acute and convalescent COVID-19 samples. The analysed material was cDNA or gDNA that came from T cells, B-cell-depleted T cells, or PBMCs.

Assay used: immunoSEQ multiplex PCR; TCRdb lists only in-frame clones, some missing. The sample records 120,000 to 150,000 clones, 60% to 80% being singletons. This receptor was identified in a man between 45 and 60 years old with active or convalescent COVID-19. V usage is TRBV11-2 and J usage is TRBJ2-3, with 10 bases fitting TRBD2. The specimen was peripheral blood. Here the CDR3 DNA reads TGTGCCAGCAGCCCGAAACGAGCGGGAGGGGAAGATACGCAGTATTTT. This translates into CASSPKRAGGEDTQYF.